These T cell receptor beta chains were read from a single sample in a study of T cell clones after liver transplantation. Clones were sequenced by immunoSEQ multiplex PCR, and TCRdb holds only the in-frame ones, with some missing. The sample consists of more than 95,000 clones, more than 75% of them appearing once. The sample consisted of CD4+ T cells from blood, taken before liver transplant. Receptor source: a human donor who received a liver transplant. CDR3s include the opening cysteine and the closing phenylalanine or tryptophan. Each record gives: clone size, CDR3 length, V gene, D gene, J gene, CDR3 DNA, CDR3 protein. D genes are given only for firm matches. Not every row has a clone size; where given, it reads once, few, many or a size class.

NA,14,TRBV14,NA,TRBJ2-3,TGTGCCAGCAGAACAGCTCAAGGGACAGATACGCAGTATTTT,CASRTAQGTDTQYF
NA,18,TRBV5-6,TRBD1,TRBJ2-1,TGTGCCAGCAGCTGGGACAGGGAGGGGGTGCAGCCCTACAATGAGCAGTTCTTC,CASSWDREGVQPYNEQFF
NA,18,TRBV5-1,NA,TRBJ1-3,TGCGCCAGCAGCTCAAAATTAGGGGGAATCTCCTCTGGAAACACCATATATTTT,CASSSKLGGISSGNTIYF
NA,15,TRBV14,NA,TRBJ1-4,TGTGCCAGCAGGAGGAGTGGCAGTATTAATGAAAAACTGTTTTTT,CASRRSGSINEKLFF
NA,14,TRBV7-2,TRBD1,TRBJ2-2,TGTGCCAGCAGCTCATCAGGGGGCTCCGGGGAGCTGTTTTTT,CASSSSGGSGELFF
NA,14,TRBV6-5,NA,TRBJ2-7,TGTGCCAGCAGCCCCTCGTGGGGGCGAGGTGAGCAGTACTTC,CASSPSWGRGEQYF
NA,20,TRBV27,TRBD2,TRBJ2-1,TGTGCCAGCAGTTGGGGTATGGGACTAGCGGGGCTGGGGACCTACAATGAGCAGTTCTTC,CASSWGMGLAGLGTYNEQFF
few,11,TRBV20-1,NA,TRBJ2-3,TGCAGTGCTATCAGGGCAGGTACGCAGTATTTT,CSAIRAGTQYF
NA,12,TRBV2,NA,TRBJ1-3,TGTGCCAGGGAAGGCGCGGGAAACACCATATATTTT,CAREGAGNTIYF
NA,13,TRBV5-1,NA,TRBJ2-5,TGCGCCAGCAGCTTGGGACAGTGGGAGACCCAGTACTTC,CASSLGQWETQYF
NA,16,TRBV10-1,NA,TRBJ1-1,TGCGCCAGCAGAGGGTACAAGAAGGGTCGAAGCACTGAAGCTTTCTTT,CASRGYKKGRSTEAFF
once,14,TRBV7-2,TRBD1,TRBJ1-5,TGTGCCAGCAGCTTCGGGACAGGGTCACAGCCCCAGCATTTT,CASSFGTGSQPQHF
NA,14,TRBV5-1,TRBD1,TRBJ2-1,TGCGCCAGCAGCGCAGGACAGGAGTACAATGAGCAGTTCTTC,CASSAGQEYNEQFF
NA,13,TRBV10-3,NA,TRBJ1-4,TGTGCCATCAGTGAGAAGGGGAGTGAAAAACTGTTTTTT,CAISEKGSEKLFF
NA,15,TRBV7-9,TRBD2,TRBJ2-1,TGTGCCAGCAGCCGTACTAGCGGGTACTCTAATGAGCAGTTCTTC,CASSRTSGYSNEQFF
NA,12,TRBV5-1,NA,TRBJ2-7,TGCGCCAGCACCGCCTCCAACTACGAGCAGTACTTC,CASTASNYEQYF
NA,12,TRBV5-4,NA,TRBJ1-2,TGTGCCAGCAGCTTGGACGGTGTGGGCTACACCTTC,CASSLDGVGYTF
NA,12,TRBV6-5,TRBD1,TRBJ2-2,TGTGCCAGCAGTTATAGGGCAGGGGGCCTGTTTTTT,CASSYRAGGLFF
NA,15,TRBV6-1,NA,TRBJ1-1,TGTGCCAGCAGTCCTTCGGACCCGATGAACACTGAAGCTTTCTTT,CASSPSDPMNTEAFF
NA,12,TRBV18,NA,TRBJ2-5,TGTGCCAGCTCGCCAGGGCCAGAGACCCAGTACTTC,CASSPGPETQYF
NA,15,TRBV4-2,NA,TRBJ1-2,TGTGCCAGCAGCCAAGCGTCCGGGGGGGGCAGTGGCTACACCTTC,CASSQASGGGSGYTF
NA,13,TRBV7-3,NA,TRBJ2-2,TGTGCCAGCAGCCCCGGAGGGGTCGGGGAGCTGTTTTTT,CASSPGGVGELFF
NA,12,TRBV19,NA,TRBJ2-3,TGTGCCAGTATCGGGTGGGCAGATACGCAGTATTTT,CASIGWADTQYF
NA,19,TRBV4-2,NA,TRBJ2-2,TGTGCCAGCAGCCAAGAGAAGGACAGTCACCTTGGACCTACCGGGGAGCTGTTTTTT,CASSQEKDSHLGPTGELFF
NA,16,TRBV19,NA,TRBJ2-7,TGTGCCAGTAGTAGTGAACGGACTCGTCCCTTCTACGAGCAGTACTTC,CASSSERTRPFYEQYF
NA,10,TRBV30,NA,TRBJ1-6,TGTGCCTGGAGTGTTTCTATCCTCCACTTT,CAWSVSILHF
NA,13,TRBV7-6,TRBD2,TRBJ2-1,TGTGCCACCTCGGGGGGGTCCTACAATGAGCAGTTCTTC,CATSGGSYNEQFF
NA,16,TRBV7-3,TRBD1,TRBJ2-2,TGTGCCAGCAGCCAACAGGGGGATCAGGTCACCGGGGAGCTGTTTTTT,CASSQQGDQVTGELFF
NA,14,TRBV28,NA,TRBJ1-2,TGTGCCAGCAGTTTTCCCGGACAGACCTATGGCTACACCTTC,CASSFPGQTYGYTF
medium-sized,14,TRBV7-2,NA,TRBJ2-7,TGTGCCAGCAGCTTAAGGTTTCAGACCTACGAGCAGTACTTC,CASSLRFQTYEQYF
NA,11,TRBV29-1,NA,TRBJ1-3,TGCAGCGTTCACTCTGGAAACACCATATATTTT,CSVHSGNTIYF
NA,16,TRBV30,NA,TRBJ1-3,TGTGCCTCGGTGGTAGGGGGACCTTCACGAGGAAACACCATATATTTT,CASVVGGPSRGNTIYF
NA,15,TRBV6-5,NA,TRBJ1-2,TGTGCCAGCAGTTACTCTCTAGGGTCTAACTATGGCTACACCTTC,CASSYSLGSNYGYTF
few,15,TRBV6-1,TRBD1,TRBJ1-1,TGTGCCAGCAGTGGAACCAGGGGGGGCCGAACTGAAGCTTTCTTT,CASSGTRGGRTEAFF
NA,14,TRBV6-1,NA,TRBJ1-2,TGTGCCAGCAGTTCCCTCGGAAGGGAGGAAGGCTACACCTTC,CASSSLGREEGYTF
once,13,TRBV30,NA,TRBJ1-2,TGTGCCTGGAGTGAGGGGTTAGGCTATGGCTACACCTTC,CAWSEGLGYGYTF
NA,16,TRBV19,TRBD1,TRBJ1-1,TGTGCCAGTACCCCACTAACGCAAGGGGGCTACACTGAAGCTTTCTTT,CASTPLTQGGYTEAFF
few,15,TRBV7-3,TRBD2,TRBJ2-3,TGTGCCAGCAGCTCCGGGGGGGCGCGCACAGATACGCAGTATTTT,CASSSGGARTDTQYF
NA,14,TRBV18,NA,TRBJ1-5,TGTGCCAGCTCACCAGGCGGGACGTCCTCGGCCCAGCATTTT,CASSPGGTSSAQHF
NA,14,TRBV28,NA,TRBJ2-5,TGTGCCAGCAGTCCCGCGGGAACAGTAAAGACCCAGTACTTC,CASSPAGTVKTQYF
NA,14,TRBV6-1,NA,TRBJ2-7,TGTGCCAGCAGGGTAAAACAGGGAACCTACGAGCAGTACTTC,CASRVKQGTYEQYF
few,10,TRBV29-1,NA,TRBJ2-7,TGCAGCGTACGGAACTACGAGCAGTACTTC,CSVRNYEQYF
NA,16,TRBV23-1,TRBD2,TRBJ2-3,TGCGCCAGCAGTCAAGCCCGGGGGGGGAGTACAGATACGCAGTATTTT,CASSQARGGSTDTQYF
NA,14,TRBV18,NA,TRBJ1-2,TGTGCCAGCTCACCAGGGGCAGAAAACTATGGCTACACCTTC,CASSPGAENYGYTF
few,14,TRBV9,TRBD1,TRBJ2-7,TGTGCCAGCAGCTCCGGGACAGGCCTATACGAGCAGTACTTC,CASSSGTGLYEQYF
NA,14,TRBV27,TRBD2,TRBJ2-1,TGTGCCAGCAGTTTCCGGGACTATACTAATGAGCAGTTCTTC,CASSFRDYTNEQFF
once,14,TRBV5-1,NA,TRBJ2-2,TGCGCCAGCAGCTTTTCTGGAGGCACCGGGGAGCTGTTTTTT,CASSFSGGTGELFF
NA,14,TRBV29-1,NA,TRBJ2-1,TGCAGCGTTGAAGACGGACGGAAAGGGGATGAGCAGTTCTTC,CSVEDGRKGDEQFF
few,13,TRBV5-1,NA,TRBJ1-5,TGCGCCAGCAGTGTCCGGGAAAATCAGCCCCAGCATTTT,CASSVRENQPQHF
once,16,TRBV7-3,TRBD1,TRBJ2-1,TGTGCCAGCAGCTTCATAGGGACAGGGGGTTACAATGAGCAGTTCTTC,CASSFIGTGGYNEQFF
NA,16,TRBV7-2,TRBD2,TRBJ2-2,TGTGCCAGCAGCTTAGTAAGCGGGAGTATCACCGGGGAGCTGTTTTTT,CASSLVSGSITGELFF
NA,15,TRBV19,TRBD1,TRBJ1-5,TGTGCCAGTACCGAATACAGGGGTGGGAATCAGCCCCAGCATTTT,CASTEYRGGNQPQHF
NA,16,TRBV7-9,NA,TRBJ1-4,TGTGCCAGCAGCTTAATCACAGGTCCAACTAATGAAAAACTGTTTTTT,CASSLITGPTNEKLFF
NA,13,TRBV18,NA,TRBJ2-5,TGTGCCAGCTCACCAGGGTGGCAAGAGACCCAGTACTTC,CASSPGWQETQYF
NA,15,TRBV5-1,TRBD1,TRBJ1-1,TGCGCCAGCAGCTTGGTGGCAGGGGGCGGAACTGAAGCTTTCTTT,CASSLVAGGGTEAFF
NA,15,TRBV7-9,TRBD2,TRBJ2-5,TGTGCCAGCACGTACCCTACGGGGGGTCAAGAGACCCAGTACTTC,CASTYPTGGQETQYF
many,14,TRBV10-2,TRBD1,TRBJ1-2,TGCGCCAGCAGGTTCTCAGACAGGGAAGTTGGCTACACCTTC,CASRFSDREVGYTF
NA,15,TRBV6-1,NA,TRBJ2-7,TGTGCCAGCATTCTTTTTCAGGAGTTGAGCCACGAGCAGTACTTC,CASILFQELSHEQYF